The text below deals with one T cell receptor beta chain. Methods used by the authors: Reference gene primers were amplified, and this amplification served to estimate nucleated cell counts. Clones were read by immunoSEQ multiplex PCR, and TCRdb kept only the in-frame ones, dropping some. V and J calls plus clone size are reproduced from that table; the DNA served to infer D and trimming. Of roughly 180,000 clones listed, 79% are singletons. The CDR3 covers 12 residues. Germline CDR1 is SQVTM and CDR2 is ANQGSEA. V was cut by 7 bases and J by 1 base, with 10 bases left in between. The entry originates in a study of blood T cell repertoires in COVID-19. About the research overall: Italy, Spain and the United States were the sources of the convalescent and acute COVID-19 samples. T cells, B-cell-depleted T cells, or PBMCs provided the cDNA or gDNA that served as material.

Sequencing input: peripheral blood. This receptor was obtained from a woman between 55 and 75 years old with COVID-19, enrolled during active disease. This chain links TRBV29-1 with TRBJ1-1; D remains ambiguous. The CDR3 coding sequence is TGCAGCGCTCGACTGGAGAACACTGAAGCTTTCTTT. Translating it yields CSARLENTEAFF.